A single sample gave rise to the 25 T cell receptor beta chains below, sequenced in a study of cytotoxic CD8 clonotypes in ibrutinib-treated CLL. Clones were sequenced by immunoSEQ multiplex PCR, and TCRdb holds only the in-frame ones, with some missing. The sample consists of some 140,000 clones, around four fifths of them appearing once. The starting material was PBMCs, obtained after 24 months of ibrutinib treatment. Source of these receptors: a human donor with chronic lymphocytic leukemia.

This rearrangement joins TRBV18 to TRBJ1-2; a possible D gene is TRBD1 (6 bases). V was clipped by 1 base and J by 2 bases, with 11 bases between them. The CDR3 consists of 15 residues. From germline, CDR1 is KGHSH and CDR2 LQKENI. CDR3 protein: CASSPRQGRNYGYTF. CDR3 coding DNA: TGTGCCAGCTCACCACGGCAGGGGAGAAACTATGGCTACACCTTC.

This CDR3 reads CAIRPRDRYTEAFF. Written as DNA, the CDR3 is TGTGCCATCAGGCCCCGGGACCGATACACTGAAGCTTTCTTT. This chain links TRBV10-3 with TRBJ1-1; maybe TRBD1 (5 bases). The germline CDR1 and CDR2 sequences are ENHRY and SYGVKD. CDR3 length: 14 amino acids. V lost 6 bases and J 3 bases, leaving 14 bases between the germline ends.

CDR3 nucleotides: TGTGCCATCAGTACACCAGGGACAGGGGCCGCCGGGGGAGAGCAGTACTTC. Protein: CAISTPGTGAAGGEQYF. The chain carries TRBV10-3 and TRBJ2-7; 10 nucleotides line up with TRBD1. The germline gives CDR1 ENHRY, CDR2 SYGVKD. The trim removed 5 bases at V and 7 bases at J, leaving 17 bases unmatched. There are 17 residues in the CDR3.

The V and J genes are TRBV11-3 and TRBJ2-5, with TRBD2 identical over 9 bases. Germline loops: CDR1 SGHNT, CDR2 YENEEA. Trimming at V came to 5 bases and at J to 7 bases, leaving 8 bases not matched to a gene. There are 14 residues in the CDR3. This chain's CDR3 is CASSLGGGAGTQYF. The CDR3 bases are TGTGCCAGCAGCCTTGGCGGGGGGGCCGGGACCCAGTACTTC.

This clone was detected only once. The chain is built from TRBV5-1 and TRBJ2-7, with D unresolved. Per germline, CDR1 SGHRS and CDR2 YFSETQ. This CDR3 spans 17 amino acids. Trimming removed 2 bases from V and 0 bases from J, with 18 bases in between. CDR3 protein: CASSFRAAEIFSYEQYF. The CDR3 region has the DNA TGCGCCAGCAGCTTCCGCGCGGCAGAAATATTCTCCTACGAGCAGTACTTC.

J is TRBJ1-2 and V is TRBV15; 7 bases are shared with TRBD1. This CDR3 comprises 15 residues. Germline assignment: CDR1 LNHNV and CDR2 YYDKDF (reference sequence). V shed 1 base and J 4 bases; nucleotides not matched to a gene: 6. The CDR3 nucleotides read TGTGCCACCAGCAGAGGCAGGGGGGACACCTATGGCTACACCTTC. The encoded protein is CATSRGRGDTYGYTF. Full variable domain (missing parts from reference TRBV15 and TRBJ1-2): DAMVIQNPRYQVTQFGKPVTLSCSQTLNHNVMYWYQQKSSQAPKLLFHYYDKDFNNEADTPDNFQSRRPNTSFCFLDIRSPGLGDTAMYLCATSRGRGDTYGYTFGSGTRLTVV.

The chain uses TRBV6-5 and TRBJ2-5; TRBD1 matches at 9 bases. The junction had 6 bases not matched to a gene; V was cut back by 6 bases and J by 4 bases. Germline-derived CDR1 and CDR2 are MNHEY and SVGAGI. The CDR3 totals 14 residues. DNA for the CDR3: TGTGCCAGCAGCCAGAACAGGGGGCGAGAGACCCAGTACTTC. Its translation: CASSQNRGRETQYF.

This sequence joins TRBV27 and TRBJ2-3; D is ambiguous. The length of the CDR3 is 16 residues. Germline lookup yields CDR1 MNHEY and CDR2 SMNVEV (reference sequence). The V end lost 2 bases, the J end lost 0 bases, and 12 bases lay between the germline ends. The CDR3 region has the DNA TGTGCCAGCAGTTTAATGGGGTCCCCTAGCACAGATACGCAGTATTTT. It encodes CASSLMGSPSTDTQYF.

This clone was counted a single time. V and J are TRBV6-1 and TRBJ1-2; D not resolved. The CDR3 has 15 residues. The V gene's germline CDR1 is MNHNS and CDR2 SASEGT. V gave up 0 bases and J gave up 4 bases, with 12 bases separating them. CDR3 coding DNA: TGTGCCAGCAGTGAAGCGGAGGCGCCGGGCTATGGCTACACCTTC. Its protein is CASSEAEAPGYGYTF.

The genes are TRBV4-1 and TRBJ1-2; D is undetermined. The V end was cut by 0 bases, the J end by 8 bases, with 10 bases between. Germline V gene lookup returns CDR1 MGHRA and CDR2 YSYEKL. The CDR3 is 13 residues long. CDR3 DNA: TGCGCCAGCAGCCAAGATTCGGGTTCCGGCTACACCTTC. Protein product: CASSQDSGSGYTF.

The genes are TRBV7-2 and TRBJ2-7; D is uncertain. Germline V CDR1 and CDR2: SGHTA, FQGNSA. The CDR3 sequence is 13 residues long. Trimming removed 1 base from V and 2 bases from J, with 6 bases in between. The CDR3 protein is CASSLGRTYEQYF. CDR3 in DNA: TGTGCCAGCAGCTTAGGGAGAACCTACGAGCAGTACTTC.

The chain is built from TRBV6-5 and TRBJ1-1, with unresolved D. The CDR3 spans 15 residues. Germline V gene data show CDR1 as MNHEY and CDR2 as SVGAGI. V was pared by 5 bases and J by 1 base, with 14 bases between. CDR3 amino acids: CASSPPFGGNTEAFF. As DNA, the CDR3 is TGTGCCAGCAGTCCCCCTTTTGGAGGGAACACTGAAGCTTTCTTT.

This rearrangement joins TRBV7-9 to TRBJ2-5; the D is unclear. The CDR3 sequence is 15 residues long. In germline, CDR1 is SEHNR, CDR2 FQNEAQ (reference sequence). V was cut by 5 bases and J by 3 bases, with 16 bases left in between. The chain's CDR3 is CASSRPSGTEETQYF. The CDR3 bases are TGTGCCAGCAGCCGCCCCTCAGGAACCGAAGAGACCCAGTACTTC.

The CDR3, as DNA: TGTGCCAGCAGATTTGGGACAAGTATGAACACTGAAGCTTTCTTT. This sequence encodes CASRFGTSMNTEAFF. The J gene is TRBJ1-1, the V gene TRBV27; a weak D match, TRBD1 (6 bases). Germline V gene sequence: CDR1 MNHEY, CDR2 SMNVEV (reference sequence). CDR3 length: 15 residues. V lost 6 bases and J 0 bases, leaving 14 bases between the germline ends.

CDR3 nucleotide sequence: TGTGCCAGCAGTCAAACAGGGGATCATGGAAACACCATATATTTT. Its protein product is CASSQTGDHGNTIYF. V usage is TRBV6-6 and J usage is TRBJ1-3; TRBD1 matches at 7 bases. This CDR3 has 15 amino acids. The ends lost 5 bases at V and 3 bases at J; junction bases unmatched: 7. The germline CDR1 and CDR2 sequences are MNHNY and SVGAGI (reference sequence).

The V gene is TRBV29-1, the J gene TRBJ2-7, with 10 bases aligning to TRBD1. V lost 6 bases to trimming and J lost 6 bases; unmatched junction nucleotides: 8. This CDR3 spans 13 amino acids. Germline assignment: CDR1 SQVTM and CDR2 ANQGSEA. CDR3 coding DNA: TGCAGCGTCCTGGACAGGGGGATCGGCGAGCAGTACTTC. Protein product: CSVLDRGIGEQYF.

The V gene is TRBV5-5, the J gene TRBJ1-5, with TRBD1 matching 8 bases. J lost 5 bases, V lost 4 bases, and 8 bases had no gene match. The CDR3 runs 15 residues. The germline V gene has CDR1 SGHKS and CDR2 YYEKEE (reference sequence). The CDR3 nucleotides are TGTGCCAGCAGCCCTCTCGGACAGGGTGATCAGCCCCAGCATTTT. This translates into CASSPLGQGDQPQHF.

The rearrangement joins TRBV30 to TRBJ1-3, with D perhaps matching TRBD1 (5 bases). CDR1 GTSNPN and CDR2 SVGIG come from the germline V gene (reference sequence). The V end lost 5 bases, the J end lost 4 bases, and 15 bases lay between the germline ends. The CDR3 contains 14 residues. The CDR3, as DNA: TGTGCCTGGGAGGAAGGGACTGCGGGAAACACCATATATTTT. This sequence encodes CAWEEGTAGNTIYF.

This rearrangement joins TRBV7-2 to TRBJ2-2; 10 nucleotides match TRBD1. Germline trimming cut 6 bases from V and 4 bases from J; bases unmatched to any gene: 11. CDR1 and CDR2 (germline): SGHTA, FQGNSA. This CDR3 region has 17 residues. DNA for the CDR3: TGTGCCAGCAGTCTCTACGGGACAGGGGAGGCCACCGGGGAGCTGTTTTTT. Translated: CASSLYGTGEATGELFF.

The chain carries TRBV7-9 and TRBJ2-3; 9 nucleotides line up with TRBD1. This CDR3 contains 16 residues. V dropped 5 bases and J dropped 4; count of bases not matched to a gene: 10. Germline lookup yields CDR1 SEHNR and CDR2 FQNEAQ (reference sequence). DNA for the CDR3: TGTGCCAGCAGCCAACAGGGGGCTGCGGAATCAGATACGCAGTATTTT. It codes for CASSQQGAAESDTQYF.

The chain combines TRBV19 with TRBJ1-1; D not resolved. With 0 bases removed from V and 6 bases from J, the gap between germline ends came to 11 bases. The germline V gene has CDR1 LNHDA and CDR2 SQIVND (reference sequence). The CDR3 runs 14 residues. The DNA for the CDR3 is TGTGCCAGTAGTATAGATCGGAGGGCCGCTGAAGCTTTCTTT. As protein: CASSIDRRAAEAFF.

The gene calls are TRBV6-4 and TRBJ1-2; 8 bases align to TRBD1. This CDR3 is 13 amino acids long. In germline, CDR1 is MRHNA, CDR2 SNTAGT. After removal of 6 bases from V and 4 bases from J, the junction contained 4 bases not matched to a gene. CDR3 nucleotides: TGTGCCAGCAGCCAGGGGGCCGGCTATGGCTACACCTTC. Its translation: CASSQGAGYGYTF.

V gene TRBV4-3 combines with J gene TRBJ1-5; D unresolved. V was trimmed by 0 bases and J by 9 bases, leaving 12 bases between them. CDR3 length: 14 residues. Per the germline V gene, CDR1 is LGHNA and CDR2 is YSLEER. CDR3 sequence reads: CASSQDVGSPPQHF. CDR3 bases: TGCGCCAGCAGCCAAGATGTAGGGAGTCCGCCCCAGCATTTT.

The gene calls are TRBV4-3 and TRBJ2-7; D gene uncertain. The CDR3 extends over 15 amino acids. V dropped 0 bases and J dropped 3 bases, with 12 bases sitting between them. The V gene's germline CDR1 is LGHNA and CDR2 YSLEER. DNA for the CDR3: TGCGCCAGCAGCCAAGATCGCGGATTCAACTACGAGCAGTACTTC. Residues: CASSQDRGFNYEQYF.

The chain links TRBV29-1 to TRBJ2-7; TRBD1 might be the D (5 bases). Trimming shortened V by 1 base and J by 0 bases, and 7 bases separated the two germline ends. Per germline, CDR1 SQVTM and CDR2 ANQGSEA. CDR3 size: 13 residues. This chain's CDR3 is CSVEGQSSYEQYF. For the CDR3, the DNA is TGCAGCGTTGAAGGACAGTCCTCCTACGAGCAGTACTTC.